The clone carrying this T cell receptor beta chain was picked up a small number of times. Its target is not known. The data originate from a study of T cells after yellow fever vaccination. Study-wide results and caveats: Overlap between CD4 and CD8 compartments was detected for a small share of clonotypes.

One entry per CDR3 protein results from TCRdb running MiXCR on the 5' RACE reads. This sample carries hundreds of thousands of distinct CDR3 sequences, about 12% of them seen once, and the ten largest clones take approximately 15%. CDR1 is SGHVS and CDR2 is FNYEAQ in the germline V gene. CDR3 size: 19 residues. Germline trimming cut 0 bases from V and 9 bases from J; bases unmatched to any gene: 19. The J gene is TRBJ2-1, the V gene TRBV7-6; 8 positions agree with TRBD2. Sequencing was performed on PBMCs, taken on the day of the yellow fever booster vaccination. The TCR comes from a man under 40 who received the YFV17D yellow fever vaccine. The CDR3 region is CASSLATAGTPSLAGEQFF. The CDR3 coding sequence is TGTGCCAGCAGCTTAGCAACTGCAGGGACTCCTTCTCTAGCGGGTGAGCAGTTCTTC.